Each of the 29 T cell receptor beta chains below was sequenced from the same sample in a study of blood T cell repertoires in COVID-19. The data were produced by immunoSEQ multiplex PCR, yet TCRdb's version contains in-frame clones alone and is incomplete. Of some 320,000 clones in the sample, under 95% were seen once. The material sequenced was PBMCs or T cells enriched from blood (not recorded which). These TCRs come from a man aged 55 to 69 who had recovered from COVID-19.

The V gene is TRBV4-1, the J gene TRBJ2-5; D is uncertain. V lost 6 bases and J lost 5, with 13 bases in between. This CDR3 is 13 amino acids long. Germline CDR1 and CDR2: MGHRA and YSYEKL. As DNA, the CDR3 is TGCGCCAGCAGTCGGAAATCCGGGGAGACCCAGTACTTC. As protein: CASSRKSGETQYF.

V usage is TRBV2 and J usage is TRBJ1-5; 7 nucleotides agree with TRBD1. CDR3 length: 15 residues. V lost 6 bases and J lost 6; bases outside the gene matches: 11. The germline V gene has CDR1 SNHLY and CDR2 FYNNEI. CDR3 in DNA: TGTGCCAGCAGCAAGACGACAGGGCGCCTTCAGCCCCAGCATTTT. Translating it yields CASSKTTGRLQPQHF.

The V gene is TRBV2, the J gene TRBJ1-4; D is perhaps TRBD1 (6 bases). V was pared by 8 bases and J by 7 bases, with 20 bases between. The CDR3 length is 15 residues. Germline V gene data show CDR1 as SNHLY and CDR2 as FYNNEI. This CDR3 is CASRIRRGVGEKLFF. CDR3 sequence (DNA): TGTGCCAGCCGGATTCGCAGGGGAGTGGGTGAAAAACTGTTTTTT. Full variable domain (rest looked up from reference TRBV2 and TRBJ1-4): EPEVTQTPSHQVTQMGQEVILRCVPISNHLYFYWYRQILGQKVEFLVSFYNNEISEKSEIFDDQFSVERPDGSNFTLKIRSTKLEDSAMYFCASRIRRGVGEKLFFGSGTQLSVL.

The chain joins TRBV5-6 to TRBJ2-3; D not certain. The ends were cut back, 4 bases at V and 4 bases at J, with 10 bases in the middle. The germline CDR1 and CDR2 sequences are SGHDT and YYEEEE. The CDR3 extends over 13 amino acids. The CDR3 region is CASSRSGSDTQYF. CDR3 DNA sequence: TGTGCCAGCAGCCGGTCCGGGTCAGATACGCAGTATTTT.

V usage is TRBV12-3 or TRBV12-4 and J usage is TRBJ1-2; D uncertain. CDR3 size: 13 residues. Between the trimmed V and J ends, which lost 8 bases and 8 bases, there was a span of 18 bases. This CDR3 reads CASRWSGIGGYTF. CDR3 DNA sequence: TGTGCCAGCCGGTGGTCGGGGATTGGGGGCTACACCTTC.

The chain is built from TRBV12-3 or TRBV12-4 and TRBJ1-2, with a possible D match to TRBD1 (6 bases). The ends were cut back, 7 bases at V and 4 bases at J, with 13 bases in the middle. The CDR3 contains 13 residues. CDR3: CASTNDRPYGYTF. As DNA, the CDR3 is TGTGCCAGCACCAATGACAGGCCCTATGGCTACACCTTC.

This chain uses TRBV30 with TRBJ1-2; a possible D gene is TRBD1 (6 bases). CDR1 and CDR2 (germline): GTSNPN, SVGIG (reference sequence). The CDR3 runs 13 residues. Trimming cost V 0 bases and J 4 bases, with 9 bases left between them. As DNA, the CDR3 is TGTGCCTGGAGTGTACAGGGTACCTATGGCTACACCTTC. Residues: CAWSVQGTYGYTF.

The chain uses TRBV29-1 and TRBJ2-6, with 8 positions matching TRBD1. The CDR3 spans 15 residues. CDR1 and CDR2 (germline): SQVTM, ANQGSEA. V lost 6 bases, J lost 0 bases, and 4 bases stayed unmatched. The CDR3 loop is CSVVDRGSGANVLTF. In DNA, the CDR3 is TGCAGCGTCGTAGACAGGGGCTCTGGGGCCAACGTCCTGACTTTC.

This clone appeared a single time. Here the CDR3 reads CASSPPVGTGGYNEQFF. The DNA of the CDR3 is TGTGCCAGCTCACCACCCGTCGGGACAGGGGGCTACAATGAGCAGTTCTTC. The rearrangement links TRBV18 to TRBJ2-1; 11 bases align to TRBD1. The V segment lost 0 bases and the J segment 3 bases; nucleotides outside the gene matches: 4. The CDR3 consists of 17 residues. Germline values: CDR1 KGHSH, CDR2 LQKENI. Together with reference TRBV18 and TRBJ2-1, the CDR3 gives the full variable domain: NAGVMQNPRHLVRRRGQEARLRCSPMKGHSHVYWYRQLPEEGLKFMVYLQKENIIDESGMPKERFSAEFPKEGPSILRIQQVVRGDSAAYFCASSPPVGTGGYNEQFFGPGTRLTVL.

V and J are TRBV25-1 and TRBJ2-7, with D uncertain. There are 13 residues in the CDR3. Germline V gives CDR1 MGHDK, CDR2 SYGVNS. With 3 bases removed from V and 1 base from J, the gap between germline ends came to 7 bases. The DNA of the CDR3 is TGTGCCAGCAGTGATCCCCTTTCCTACGAGCAGTACTTC. The encoded protein is CASSDPLSYEQYF.

The chain is built from TRBV14 and TRBJ2-3; the D is unclear. The CDR3 has 15 residues. Trimming pared 1 base from V and 0 bases from J, leaving 8 bases between. Looked up from germline, CDR1 is SGHDN and CDR2 is FVKESK. The CDR3 region has the DNA TGTGCCAGCAGCCAAGGGAGCCATAGCACAGATACGCAGTATTTT. It yields the protein CASSQGSHSTDTQYF.

The chain links TRBV5-1 to TRBJ1-4; D remains ambiguous. Trimming cost V 0 bases and J 8 bases, with 11 bases left between them. Germline-derived CDR1 and CDR2 are SGHRS and YFSETQ. The CDR3 is made up of 14 amino acids. The CDR3, as DNA: TGCGCCAGCAGCTTGGACGGGTCATCCGAAAAACTGTTTTTT. Translation: CASSLDGSSEKLFF.

The rearrangement joins TRBV30 to TRBJ1-2, with 7 positions matching TRBD1. This CDR3 has 15 residues. Germline lookup yields CDR1 GTSNPN and CDR2 SVGIG (reference sequence). Germline trimming cut 3 bases from V and 4 bases from J; bases unmatched to any gene: 11. CDR3 DNA: TGTGCCTGGAGCGCCCTTACAGGGGAAGGCTATGGCTACACCTTC. Protein product: CAWSALTGEGYGYTF.

The chain is built from TRBV7-6 and TRBJ1-5, with 8 positions matching TRBD1. J was trimmed by 4 bases and V by 5 bases; bases with no gene match: 7. Germline V gene lookup returns CDR1 SGHVS and CDR2 FNYEAQ. This CDR3 comprises 15 residues. The CDR3 DNA reads as TGTGCCAGCAGCAAGACAGGGGCTAGGAATCAGCCCCAGCATTTT. Translating it yields CASSKTGARNQPQHF.

The CDR3 DNA sequence: TGTGCCAGCAGACCAACAGGGAACACTGAAGCTTTCTTT. Translating it yields CASRPTGNTEAFF. The V gene is TRBV6-5, the J gene TRBJ1-1, with TRBD1 as a possible D gene (5 bases). This CDR3 contains 13 residues. Trimming stripped 6 bases from V and 1 base from J, with 9 bases between. CDR1 MNHEY and CDR2 SVGAGI come from the germline V gene.

This clone was recorded a few times. The chain carries TRBV15 and TRBJ1-1; 9 nucleotides agree with TRBD1. Trimming took 3 bases from V and 4 from J; bases not matched to a gene: 9. The CDR3 is 16 amino acids. Germline lookup yields CDR1 LNHNV and CDR2 YYDKDF (reference sequence). The CDR3 reads CATSSLGQGRITEAFF. The CDR3, as DNA: TGTGCCACCAGCAGCTTAGGACAGGGGCGGATCACTGAAGCTTTCTTT. Combining the CDR3 with reference TRBV15 and TRBJ1-1 gives the whole variable domain DAMVIQNPRYQVTQFGKPVTLSCSQTLNHNVMYWYQQKSSQAPKLLFHYYDKDFNNEADTPDNFQSRRPNTSFCFLDIRSPGLGDTAMYLCATSSLGQGRITEAFFGQGTRLTVV.

The rearrangement links TRBV4-1 to TRBJ1-1; 8 bases align to TRBD1. The V segment lost 7 bases and the J segment 1 base; nucleotides outside the gene matches: 5. The length of the CDR3 is 14 residues. Germline-derived CDR1 and CDR2 are MGHRA and YSYEKL. In DNA form, the CDR3 reads TGCGCCAGCACTTCCGGGACAGGGAACACTGAAGCTTTCTTT. Protein product: CASTSGTGNTEAFF.

The chain employs TRBV14 and TRBJ2-7; TRBD2 agrees at 7 bases. The ends lost 2 bases at V and 3 bases at J; junction bases unmatched: 4. Germline lookup yields CDR1 SGHDN and CDR2 FVKESK. The CDR3 extends over 14 amino acids. The CDR3 nucleotides are TGTGCCAGCAGCCAATCCGGGACTAACTACGAGCAGTACTTC. Translating it yields CASSQSGTNYEQYF.

This chain connects TRBV15 to TRBJ2-3; TRBD2 might be the D (5 bases). Germline V gives CDR1 LNHNV, CDR2 YYDKDF (reference sequence). The CDR3 sequence is 13 residues long. Trimming left V 6 bases short and J 3 bases short, with 10 bases between. The CDR3 nucleotides read TGTGCCACCAGACTAGGAGAGACAGATACGCAGTATTTT. Translation gives CATRLGETDTQYF.

The chain combines TRBV6-6 with TRBJ2-1; TRBD1 agrees at 7 bases. The germline CDR1 and CDR2 sequences are MNHNY and SVGAGI (reference sequence). V lost 10 bases to trimming and J lost 3 bases; unmatched junction nucleotides: 6. CDR3 length: 13 residues. For the CDR3, the DNA is TGTGCCACCGAGACAGGGAACTACAATGAGCAGTTCTTC. It encodes CATETGNYNEQFF.

In this sample, this clone turned up a few times. J is TRBJ1-2 and V is TRBV7-9; 12 bases align to TRBD1. CDR1 SEHNR and CDR2 FQNEAQ come from the germline V gene (reference sequence). V shed 5 bases, J shed 8 bases, and the junction held 6 bases outside the gene matches. This CDR3 spans 14 amino acids. As DNA, the CDR3 is TGTGCCAGCAGCAGGGACAGGGGGCGGCGGGGCTACACCTTC. Its protein is CASSRDRGRRGYTF.

The chain recombines TRBV9 with TRBJ2-2, with 7 bases that match TRBD1. Germline assignment: CDR1 SGDLS and CDR2 YYNGEE. The CDR3 has 14 amino acids. J gave up 6 bases and V 4 bases, and 6 bases lay outside the gene matches. The CDR3 DNA follows: TGTGCCAGCAGCAGGAGGCAGGGGGCCGGGGAGCTGTTTTTT. It codes for CASSRRQGAGELFF.

The V gene is TRBV27, the J gene TRBJ1-6; D unresolved. V was cut by 3 bases and J by 7 bases, with 7 bases left in between. The CDR3 has 13 residues. The germline CDR1 and CDR2 sequences are MNHEY and SMNVEV (reference sequence). The CDR3 sequence is CASSFQRNSPLHF. Here the CDR3 DNA reads TGTGCCAGCAGTTTCCAGAGGAATTCACCCCTCCACTTT.

This CDR3 reads CASSLTWSQFFDEQFF. CDR3 in DNA: TGCGCCAGCAGCTTGACGTGGAGCCAGTTTTTCGATGAGCAGTTCTTC. The gene calls are TRBV5-1 and TRBJ2-1; no clear D gene. V was cut by 1 base and J by 8 bases, with 19 bases left in between. The CDR3 has 16 amino acids. The germline gives CDR1 SGHRS, CDR2 YFSETQ.

The rearrangement joins TRBV5-1 to TRBJ1-1, with 8 bases identical to TRBD1. The V and J ends lost 0 bases and 0 bases, in that order; junction bases with no gene match: 4. Germline CDR1 and CDR2: SGHRS and YFSETQ. This CDR3 comprises 16 residues. The CDR3 DNA follows: TGCGCCAGCAGCTTGGACAGGGGGGAGATGAACACTGAAGCTTTCTTT. It is translated as CASSLDRGEMNTEAFF. Using reference TRBV5-1 and TRBJ1-1 for the parts outside the CDR3, the full variable domain is KAGVTQTPRYLIKTRGQQVTLSCSPISGHRSVSWYQQTPGQGLQFLFEYFSETQRNKGNFPGRFSGRQFSNSRSEMNVSTLELGDSALYLCASSLDRGEMNTEAFFGQGTRLTVV.

In its sample, this clone was seen once. The J gene is TRBJ1-2, the V gene TRBV19, with D hard to call. The CDR3 contains 13 residues. Trimming removed 3 bases at V and 3 bases at J, with 8 bases between. Germline CDR1 and CDR2: LNHDA and SQIVND (reference sequence). The CDR3 is CASSISGHYGYTF. The CDR3 bases are TGTGCCAGTAGTATCAGCGGTCACTATGGCTACACCTTC.

The V and J genes are TRBV6-4 and TRBJ1-2; D is unresolved. The CDR3 length is 13 residues. The germline CDR1 and CDR2 sequences are MRHNA and SNTAGT. The V end was cut by 2 bases, the J end by 5 bases, with 9 bases between. This chain's CDR3 is CASSDGLLYGYTF. The DNA for the CDR3 is TGTGCCAGCAGTGACGGACTGTTGTATGGCTACACCTTC.

The chain couples TRBV30 to TRBJ1-4, with D perhaps TRBD1 (5 bases). V was trimmed by 3 bases and J by 8 bases, leaving 16 bases between them. Per germline, CDR1 GTSNPN and CDR2 SVGIG (reference sequence). There are 14 residues in the CDR3. The CDR3 loop reads CAWSGRQTAEKLFF. The CDR3 DNA sequence: TGTGCCTGGAGCGGTAGACAGACGGCAGAAAAACTGTTTTTT.

This rearrangement joins TRBV6-5 to TRBJ1-2; 8 positions match TRBD1. Germline trimming cut 5 bases from V and 1 base from J; bases unmatched to any gene: 6. Per germline, CDR1 MNHEY and CDR2 SVGAGI. This CDR3 comprises 15 residues. The CDR3 DNA follows: TGTGCCAGCAGTACAGGGGGTGTCCTTAACTATGGCTACACCTTC. This translates into CASSTGGVLNYGYTF.